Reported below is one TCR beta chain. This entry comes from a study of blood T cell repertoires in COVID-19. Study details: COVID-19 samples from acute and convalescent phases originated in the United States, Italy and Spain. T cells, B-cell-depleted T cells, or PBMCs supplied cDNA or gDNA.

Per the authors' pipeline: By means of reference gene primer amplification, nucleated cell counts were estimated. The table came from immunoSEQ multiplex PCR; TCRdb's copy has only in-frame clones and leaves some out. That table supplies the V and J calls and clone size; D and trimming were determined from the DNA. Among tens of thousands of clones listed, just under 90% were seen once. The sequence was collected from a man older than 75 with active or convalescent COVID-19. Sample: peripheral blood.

The CDR3 DNA reads TGTGCCAGTAGTCCTAGGACAGGGGGGAACACTGAAGCTTTCTTT. Translated: CASSPRTGGNTEAFF. The chain combines TRBV19 with TRBJ1-1; 10 bases are shared with TRBD1. Germline CDR1 is LNHDA and CDR2 is SQIVND (reference sequence). J gave up 1 base and V 5 bases, and 4 bases lay outside the gene matches. The CDR3 runs to 15 residues.